This TCR beta chain was recovered during a study of T cell responses to AZD1222 COVID-19 vaccine. Study as a whole: Second-dose timings of about 4 or about 12 weeks were pooled. Whole-study results and caveats: When two AZD1222 doses had been given, Spike-specific TCR breadth and depth rose. Close to half of spike-specific TCRs reportedly recognize unmutated variant regions.

Clones were sequenced by immunoSEQ multiplex PCR, and TCRdb holds only the in-frame ones, with some missing. The sample lists around 110,000 clones, about 91% occurring once. Germline V gene data show CDR1 as KGHSH and CDR2 as LQKENI. Trimming removed 0 bases at V and 0 bases at J, with 5 bases between. This CDR3 spans 14 amino acids. Only a few counts were recorded for this clone. What it binds is unknown. This clonotype originated in an adult in good health. The chain recombines TRBV18 with TRBJ1-2; D call uncertain. The sample in question was peripheral blood, obtained on day 0 of AZD1222 vaccination. The CDR3 DNA sequence: TGTGCCAGCTCACCACCAGGGACTAACTATGGCTACACCTTC. Its translation is CASSPPGTNYGYTF.